This T cell receptor beta chain was identified in a study of blood T cell repertoires in COVID-19 (dated by TCRdb to the early 2020s). Study-wide context: The collaborator samples originated in the United States, Italy and Spain and spanned the acute and convalescent phases of COVID-19. The prospective study material was composed of cDNA or gDNA derived from T cells, B-cell-depleted T cells, or PBMCs. Deeply sampled blood TCRbeta repertoires from subjects exposed to, actively infected with, or recovered from COVID-19 were included in the dataset. A freely available public database, intended as a resource for researchers studying the immune response to SARS-CoV-2, is where the repertoires were released. The samples were drawn from the first 160 participants of the ongoing ImmuneRACE study and from 1,254 subjects provided by 6 global collaborators. Nearly every sample came with metadata listing a de-identified subject ID, COVID-19 status, age in years and sex. Where available, HLA class I and class II types were taken from metadata supplied by the sample provider and were not determined by assay-based typing.

Overall study results and their limits: The quantity of clinical and demographic metadata differed by source and by participant and was supplied without curation.

Collaborating institutions collected whole blood in K2EDTA tubes following their own protocols. Collaborator samples were shipped for TCRbeta analysis as frozen whole blood, isolated PBMCs, or DNA extracted from either sample type. The immunoSEQ Assay, a bias-controlled multiplex PCR, was used to amplify TCRbeta CDR3 regions from genomic DNA. The authors processed their data as follows. The number of nucleated cells in each sample was estimated from the amplification of reference gene primers within the assay. Sequence reads were collapsed and filtered to measure the absolute abundance of every unique TCRbeta CDR3 rearrangement. For each sample, productive Simpson clonality was calculated as the square root of Simpson's diversity index across productive rearrangements. This is the immuneACCESS table as TCRdb keeps it, with only in-frame sequences that have V and J called. A part of the clones is gone; compared with another copy, unresolved V genes explain less than half, and the rest is unexplained. For V, J and clone size, that table is used; D and trimming come from the DNA. This sample lists some 82,000 clones; more than 70% were detected once. The ten largest clones take up over 35% of the sample.

The CDR3 measures 14 amino acids from cysteine to phenylalanine. Only CDR3 DNA remains: 42 bases, in frame from the first base. Germline trimming amounts to 5 bases on V and 6 bases on J, with 8 as the count of junction bases outside the gene matches. Taken from the germline V gene, the CDR1 and CDR2 loops are MDHEN and SYDVKM. This clone was observed a few times. What antigen it recognizes has not been identified. The input lacks base qualities; no much larger clone sits a single base away. The receptor's source is a man older than 75 with active or convalescent COVID-19. The rearranged chain carries TRBV28 and TRBJ1-2, and 8 junction bases match TRBD1. Sequencing used peripheral blood. The nucleotide sequence reads as follows: TGTGCCAGCAGTACCCGTCAGGGGGCCCATGGCTACACCTTC. The resulting protein is CASSTRQGAHGYTF.